This passage covers 5 T cell receptor beta chains from one sample sequenced in a study of type 1 regulatory T cells (dated by TCRdb to the early 2020s). The run used an Illumina MiSeq. Using fastp trimming at Q25 and MiXCR clonotype assembly, TCRdb reanalyzed the public sequencing data and kept in-frame beta chains. A single entry per CDR3 protein holds the most common genes and DNA from its merged rows. Across this sample there are 80,000 to 100,000 distinct CDR3 sequences, with around a third seen only once. The top ten clones comprise around 2.2% of the sample. Sequenced sample: CD4+ T cells, either the whole sample or a sorted fraction (not recorded which). The receptors stem from a human donor in good health.

V gene TRBV6-2 or TRBV6-3 combines with J gene TRBJ2-2; possible D gene TRBD2, 6 bases. The CDR3 has 16 residues. Germline loops: CDR1 MNHEY, CDR2 SVGEGT. Trimming cost V 0 bases and J 6 bases, with 14 bases left between them. DNA for the CDR3: TGTGCCAGCAGTTACTCCTGGACTGGGACTTCCGGGGAGCTGTTTTTT. Translated: CASSYSWTGTSGELFF.

The V call is TRBV20-1, the J call TRBJ1-1, with D unclear. The CDR3 has 11 residues. From germline, CDR1 is DFQATT and CDR2 SNEGSKA (reference sequence). With 5 bases removed from V and 4 bases from J, the gap between germline ends came to 8 bases. CDR3 loop: CSAWVFTEAFF. As DNA, the CDR3 is TGCAGTGCTTGGGTATTCACTGAAGCTTTCTTT.

This clonotype was counted between two and nine times. The chain has TRBV7-8 and TRBJ2-3; no firm D call. The CDR3 contains 13 residues. Between the trimmed V and J ends, which lost 5 bases and 7 bases, there was a span of 13 bases. Germline lookup yields CDR1 SGHVS and CDR2 FQNEAQ. CDR3 DNA: TGTGCCAGCAGCCTAAAAACGGCAAATACGCAGTATTTT. It yields the protein CASSLKTANTQYF.

J is TRBJ2-5 and V is TRBV25-1; D is ambiguous. The CDR3 loop spans 12 amino acids. Germline V gene data show CDR1 as MGHDK and CDR2 as SYGVNS. Trimming shortened V by 3 bases and J by 9 bases, and 11 bases separated the two germline ends. CDR3 DNA sequence: TGTGCCAGCAGTGATACAACCGGACCCCAGTACTTC. It translates to CASSDTTGPQYF.

Notes on this clonotype: Given a much more abundant clone one base away, this may be a read error. V usage is TRBV20-1 and J usage is TRBJ2-3; D not certain. This CDR3 is built from 14 residues. Germline CDR1 DFQATT, CDR2 SNEGSKA (reference sequence). CDR3 DNA: TGCAGGGCTAGAGTTCCCACTAGCACAGATACGCAGTATTTT. This sequence encodes CRARVPTSTDTQYF.